The entry below describes one TCR beta chain. What it recognizes is unknown. Some clones are missing from TCRdb's copy, which holds only in-frame ones; the method was immunoSEQ multiplex PCR. The table has around 110,000 clones, roughly 90% seen once. This entry belongs to a study of T cell responses to AZD1222 COVID-19 vaccine. Across the study: Some second doses came at about 4 weeks and others at about 12 weeks; these were pooled. Study outcomes and limitations: Repertoire sampling was restricted to post-peak T cell response timepoints. Unmutated variant regions are reportedly the target of nearly half of TCRs that are spike-specific. Most donors were white British, females outnumbered males, and clonal diversity was possibly underestimated.

The germline CDR1 and CDR2 sequences are MNHEY and SMNVEV (reference sequence). V shed 5 bases, J shed 1 base, and the junction held 3 bases outside the gene matches. The CDR3 has 16 residues. The source was peripheral blood, collected on day 0 of AZD1222 vaccination. V gene TRBV27 combines with J gene TRBJ2-5; 14 bases match TRBD2. The clonotype originates from an adult in good health. The CDR3 DNA reads TGTGCCAGCAGTGAGGGGACTAGCGGGAGCCAAGAGACCCAGTACTTC. This sequence encodes CASSEGTSGSQETQYF.